Presented here are 20 T cell receptor beta chains from one specimen sequenced in a study of metastatic and nonmetastatic thyroid tumors. TCRdb reanalyzed the PCR reads with MiXCR. The sample carries about 4,300 clones, 20% to 25% recorded once. There were no patients who had received any treatment before thyroid surgery. Sequenced sample: tumor tissue. Every receptor here comes from a female donor with papillary thyroid cancer or a benign thyroid nodule (not recorded which). Some clones in this sample may be carry-over from other donors' samples.

This clone was seen only a few times. This sequence joins TRBV6-2 or TRBV6-3 and TRBJ1-3; D is uncertain. With 6 bases removed from V and 0 bases from J, the gap between germline ends came to 6 bases. Germline loops: CDR1 MNHEY, CDR2 SVGEGT. The CDR3 has 13 residues. The CDR3 region is CASRFSSGNTIYF. For the CDR3, the DNA is TGTGCCAGCAGATTTTCCTCTGGAAACACCATATATTTT.

In this sample, this clone turned up a few times. The CDR3 sequence: CASSGRGLPYEQYF. CDR3 nucleotides: TGTGCCAGCAGTGGCCGGGGCCTACCCTACGAGCAGTACTTC. The chain is built from TRBV6-1 and TRBJ2-7; D may be TRBD1 or TRBD2 (5 bases each). The CDR3 consists of 14 residues. Trimming shortened V by 4 bases and J by 2 bases, and 12 bases separated the two germline ends. Germline V lookup: CDR1 MNHNS, CDR2 SASEGT.

This clone appeared a few times. A junction end diverges from the germline sequence, so it may reflect a read error. The chain has TRBV6-5 and TRBJ1-2; 8 bases agree with TRBD1. The CDR3 is 16 amino acids. Per germline, CDR1 MNHEY and CDR2 SVGAGI. CDR3 protein: CASSYGQGMRDYGCTF. CDR3 DNA: TGTGCCAGCAGTTACGGACAGGGAATGAGGGACTATGGCTGCACCTTC.

This clone qualifies as medium-sized. V and J are TRBV7-3 and TRBJ1-5, with D unclear. V lost 2 bases to trimming and J lost 2 bases, with 7 bases between them. The CDR3 extends over 14 amino acids. Germline V CDR1 and CDR2: SGHTA, FQGTGA. DNA of the CDR3: TGTGCCAGCAGCTTAGGCGGGGGCAATCAGCCCCAGCATTTT. It translates to CASSLGGGNQPQHF.

The V call is TRBV6-1, the J call TRBJ2-7; 9 positions match TRBD1. The ends lost 7 bases at V and 4 bases at J; junction bases unmatched: 11. CDR1 is MNHNS, CDR2 SASEGT, per germline. The CDR3 extends over 15 amino acids. CDR3 in amino acids: CASTNDRGRGYEQYF. In nucleotides, the CDR3 is TGTGCCAGCACCAACGACAGGGGGAGGGGGTACGAGCAGTACTTC.

This clone is termed medium-sized. Other DNA sequences in this sample translate to the same CDR3. CDR3 amino acids: CASSYFGTSGSKYNEQFF. The CDR3 bases are TGTGCCAGCAGTTACTTTGGGACTAGCGGGAGTAAGTACAATGAGCAGTTCTTC. The chain has TRBV6-5 and TRBJ2-1; 14 bases match TRBD2. Losses at the gene ends were 1 base for V and 4 bases for J; bases not matched to a gene: 6. Germline V lookup: CDR1 MNHEY, CDR2 SVGAGI. The CDR3 has 18 residues.

This clone was recorded a few times. V is TRBV27 and J is TRBJ2-5, with 9 bases lining up with TRBD1. Germline loops: CDR1 MNHEY, CDR2 SMNVEV (reference sequence). V gave up 6 bases and J gave up 10 bases; unmatched junction bases: 15. This CDR3 comprises 15 residues. In nucleotides, the CDR3 is TGTGCCAGCAGCCCGCGGGGACAGGGCCGGAGTGGCCAGTACTTC. This sequence encodes CASSPRGQGRSGQYF.

The chain uses TRBV28 and TRBJ1-6; maybe TRBD1 (5 bases). The CDR3 is 13 residues long. The germline V gene has CDR1 MDHEN and CDR2 SYDVKM. V lost 6 bases and J 7 bases, leaving 10 bases between the germline ends. CDR3 in amino acids: CASSLDRNSPLHF. The CDR3 DNA is TGTGCCAGCAGCCTAGACAGAAATTCACCCCTCCACTTT.

This rearrangement joins TRBV6-2 or TRBV6-3 to TRBJ2-7; 14 bases line up with TRBD2. The CDR3 runs 13 residues. V was clipped by 7 bases and J by 10 bases; unmatched bases: 6. Germline CDR1 is MNHEY and CDR2 is SVGEGT. The CDR3 DNA reads TGTGCCAGCATCCCCGGGACTAGCGGGGGCCAGTACTTC. The encoded protein is CASIPGTSGGQYF.

This clone counts as medium-sized. V and J are TRBV9 and TRBJ2-1; TRBD2 matches 14 bases. Germline CDR1 SGDLS, CDR2 YYNGEE. J lost 7 bases, V lost 4 bases, and 7 bases had no gene match. CDR3 size: 16 residues. CDR3 amino acids: CASSPPGTSGRNEQFF. The CDR3 bases are TGTGCCAGCAGCCCCCCGGGGACTAGCGGGAGAAATGAGCAGTTCTTC.

In this sample, this clone turned up many times. This rearrangement joins TRBV29-1 to TRBJ2-2; D is unresolved. This CDR3 comprises 13 residues. Trimming removed 4 bases from V and 6 bases from J, with 12 bases in between. Germline CDR1 SQVTM, CDR2 ANQGSEA. This chain's CDR3 is CSVGAHQAGELFF. CDR3 DNA: TGCAGCGTTGGAGCACACCAAGCCGGGGAGCTGTTTTTT.

In this sample, this clone turned up a few times. Other DNA sequences in the same sample also yield this CDR3. The V and J genes are TRBV28 and TRBJ2-7, with D unclear. CDR1 is MDHEN and CDR2 is SYDVKM in the germline V gene. Trimming shortened V by 5 bases and J by 6 bases, and 11 bases separated the two germline ends. The CDR3 sequence is 12 residues long. CDR3 sequence (DNA): TGTGCCAGCAGTCTCCCAGGACCCGAGCAGTACTTC. Protein sequence: CASSLPGPEQYF. Full variable domain (remainder filled in from reference TRBV28 and TRBJ2-7): DVKVTQSSRYLVKRTGEKVFLECVQDMDHENMFWYRQDPGLGLRLIYFSYDVKMKEKGDIPEGYSVSREKKERFSLILESASTNQTSMYLCASSLPGPEQYFGPGTRLTVT.

This clone was observed at least ten times. The genes are TRBV20-1 and TRBJ2-5, with D unclear. The germline V and J ends were trimmed by 0 bases and 5 bases, with 4 bases remaining between them. Germline V gene sequence: CDR1 DFQATT, CDR2 SNEGSKA (reference sequence). The CDR3 consists of 11 residues. Here the CDR3 reads CSARDRETQYF. CDR3 in DNA: TGCAGTGCTAGAGATAGGGAGACCCAGTACTTC.

This clone was counted only a few times. This sequence joins TRBV25-1 and TRBJ2-6; weak D call: TRBD2 (6 bases). Germline assignment: CDR1 MGHDK and CDR2 SYGVNS. CDR3 size: 14 residues. The CDR3 loop reads CAGGISSGANVLTF. CDR3 in DNA: TGTGCGGGAGGTATCTCCTCTGGGGCCAACGTCCTGACTTTC.

This clone was seen a handful of times. Without the conserved terminal phenylalanine or tryptophan, this CDR3 likely stems from a read error. Because the CDR3's place on the DNA is in doubt, the DNA is left out and the CDR3 is given as listed by TCRdb. The chain uses TRBV28 and TRBJ2-7; the table's D call, TRBD2, was not checked against the DNA. The CDR3 adds up to 11 amino acids, both ends counted. The germline V gene has CDR1 MDHEN and CDR2 SYDVKM. The CDR3 here is CATSSPGGLAG.

This clone was detected a few times. Here the CDR3 DNA reads TGTGCCAGCAGTCGGACAGGGTTGGGAGAGACCCAGTACTTC. As protein: CASSRTGLGETQYF. V usage is TRBV6-1 and J usage is TRBJ2-5; 8 positions match TRBD1. Germline trimming cut 5 bases from V and 4 bases from J; bases unmatched to any gene: 6. The CDR3 runs 14 residues. Germline lookup yields CDR1 MNHNS and CDR2 SASEGT.

This sequence joins TRBV9 and TRBJ2-7; 10 bases match TRBD1. The CDR3 spans 17 residues. J gave up 3 bases and V 0 bases, and 9 bases lay outside the gene matches. Germline V gene sequence: CDR1 SGDLS, CDR2 YYNGEE. The CDR3, as DNA: TGTGCCAGCAGCGTAGGGGGGACAGGGGTCCAATTCTACGAGCAGTACTTC. Amino acid sequence: CASSVGGTGVQFYEQYF.

The chain is built from TRBV15 and TRBJ2-7; TRBD1 aligns across 10 bases. The CDR3 length is 15 residues. CDR1 is LNHNV, CDR2 YYDKDF, per germline (reference sequence). V lost 5 bases to trimming and J lost 0 bases; unmatched junction nucleotides: 4. The CDR3 sequence: CATSADRGSSYEQYF. CDR3 sequence (DNA): TGTGCCACCAGCGCGGACAGGGGGAGCTCCTACGAGCAGTACTTC.

J is TRBJ2-2 and V is TRBV6-1; 8 nucleotides line up with TRBD1. The CDR3 totals 15 residues. V gave up 6 bases and J gave up 5 bases; unmatched junction bases: 8. Germline V gene data show CDR1 as MNHNS and CDR2 as SASEGT. CDR3 DNA sequence: TGTGCCAGCAGGACAGTGGACAGGGAGACCGGGGAGCTGTTTTTT. Translated: CASRTVDRETGELFF.

This chain uses TRBV15 with TRBJ2-7; D is unresolved. This CDR3 comprises 15 residues. V gave up 0 bases and J gave up 0 bases, with 9 bases separating them. From germline, CDR1 is LNHNV and CDR2 YYDKDF (reference sequence). The CDR3 here is CATSREGGFSYEQYF. The DNA of the CDR3 is TGTGCCACCAGCAGAGAGGGTGGGTTCTCCTACGAGCAGTACTTC.